This T cell receptor (beta chain) stems from a study of Graves' ophthalmopathy and Graves' hyperthyroidism. General study findings and limits: The model forecast ophthalmopathy progression, reaching over 70% sensitivity and less than 75% specificity. Built on 13 signatures, a model told ophthalmopathy apart from stable hyperthyroidism with approximately 88% sensitivity and roughly 81% specificity.

CDR3 length: 16 amino acids. Germline CDR1 SGHVS, CDR2 FQNEAQ. Trimming removed 5 bases from V and 3 bases from J; junction bases left unmatched: 10. Scientists amplified the TCR beta CDR3 regions from RNA transcripts. The library came from an HTBI-primed first-round RT-PCR and a second-round multiplex PCR. TCRdb re-analysed the multiplex PCR reads in MiXCR, keeping a single row per CDR3 protein. The sample lists 200,000 to 250,000 distinct CDR3 sequences, roughly 21% occurring once. Reliance was placed on clinical symptoms, serum thyroxine, TRAb, thyroid ultrasound and orbital computed tomography for diagnosis. In regard to this clonotype: Its antigen is currently unknown.

The chain carries TRBV7-8 and TRBJ2-7; the match to TRBD2 covers 10 bases. Sequencing was carried out using peripheral blood. This clonotype was sampled from a woman in her forties or fifties with Graves' ophthalmopathy. In DNA form, the CDR3 reads TGTGCCAGCAGCCCCCTAGCGGGAGCCAGCTTCTACGAGCAGTACTTC. The encoded protein is CASSPLAGASFYEQYF.